A single sample gave rise to the 4 T cell receptor beta chains below, sequenced in a study of monozygotic twins with inflammatory bowel disease. No DNA is given; TCRdb re-called the 5' RACE reads and lists each CDR3 protein once. Across fewer than 550,000 distinct CDR3 sequences, the top ten clones capture about 2.3% of the sample. Sequencing was performed on blood. Receptors were obtained from a human donor with ulcerative colitis or Crohn's disease, or a healthy co-twin of an affected twin (not recorded which).

V and J are TRBV6-1 and TRBJ2-2; as DNA is missing, the TRBD2 call by TCRdb cannot be tested. Germline V gives CDR1 MNHNS, CDR2 SASEGT. The CDR3 consists of 14 residues. The CDR3 sequence is CASTKNLGGGELFF.

The gene calls are TRBV5-5 and TRBJ2-4; lacking DNA, the TRBD2 call made by TCRdb goes unchecked. The CDR3 extends over 17 amino acids. Per germline, CDR1 SGHKS and CDR2 YYEKEE (reference sequence). CDR3 sequence reads: CASSLVAQSVAKNIQYF.

The J gene is TRBJ1-2, the V gene TRBV6-5. The CDR3 has 14 residues. Germline values: CDR1 MNHEY, CDR2 SVGAGI. CDR3 region: CASSYSRSTYGYTF.

The CDR3 is CASRPTENTGELFF. This sequence joins TRBV5-4 and TRBJ2-2. CDR1 and CDR2 (germline): SGHNT, YYREEE (reference sequence). This CDR3 is 14 amino acids long.